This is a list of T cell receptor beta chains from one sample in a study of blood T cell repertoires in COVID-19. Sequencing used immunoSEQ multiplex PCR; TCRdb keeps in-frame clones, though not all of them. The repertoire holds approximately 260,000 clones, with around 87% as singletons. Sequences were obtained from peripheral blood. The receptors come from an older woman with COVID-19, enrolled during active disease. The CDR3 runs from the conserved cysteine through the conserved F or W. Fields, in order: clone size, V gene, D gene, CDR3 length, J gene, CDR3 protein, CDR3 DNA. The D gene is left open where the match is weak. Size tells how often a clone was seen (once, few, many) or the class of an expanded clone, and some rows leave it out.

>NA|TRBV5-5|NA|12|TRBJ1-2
CASSLTDYGYTF
TGTGCCAGCAGCTTAACGGACTATGGCTACACCTTC
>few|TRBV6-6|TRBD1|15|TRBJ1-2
CASTDGTGHYYGYTF
TGTGCCAGCACCGACGGGACAGGGCATTACTATGGCTACACCTTC
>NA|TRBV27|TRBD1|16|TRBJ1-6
CASSFSDRGVSSPLHF
TGTGCCAGCAGTTTCTCGGACAGGGGAGTGAGCTCACCCCTCCACTTT
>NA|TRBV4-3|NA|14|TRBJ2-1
CASSQDFSGIEQFF
TGCGCCAGCAGCCAAGATTTCTCGGGTATCGAGCAGTTCTTC
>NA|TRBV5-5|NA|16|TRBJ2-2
CASSLVAGTATGELFF
TGTGCCAGCAGCTTGGTCGCGGGGACGGCCACCGGGGAGCTGTTTTTT
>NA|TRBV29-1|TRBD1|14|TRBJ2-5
CSVEARGWSETQYF
TGCAGCGTTGAAGCCAGGGGGTGGTCGGAGACCCAGTACTTC
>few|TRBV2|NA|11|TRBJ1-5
CASSVEGSQHF
TGTGCCAGCAGTGTGGAGGGATCCCAGCATTTT
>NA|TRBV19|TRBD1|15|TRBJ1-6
CASTEGQAYNSPLHF
TGTGCCAGTACCGAAGGACAGGCCTATAATTCACCCCTCCACTTT
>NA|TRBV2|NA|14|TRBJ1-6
CASSEGDRNSPLHF
TGTGCCAGCAGTGAAGGAGACAGAAATTCACCCCTCCACTTT
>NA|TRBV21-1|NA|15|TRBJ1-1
CASSKGRGLNTEAFF
TGTGCCAGCAGCAAAGGGCGGGGGCTGAACACTGAAGCTTTCTTT
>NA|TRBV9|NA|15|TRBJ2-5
CASSPEGRRQETQYF
TGTGCCAGCAGCCCGGAGGGGAGGAGGCAAGAGACCCAGTACTTC
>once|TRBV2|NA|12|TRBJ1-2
CASSDGLYGYTF
TGTGCCAGCAGTGACGGACTCTATGGCTACACCTTC
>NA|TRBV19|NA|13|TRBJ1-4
CASTPGVDEKLFF
TGTGCCAGTACCCCGGGGGTGGATGAAAAACTGTTTTTT
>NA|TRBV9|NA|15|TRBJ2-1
CASSVEQGAYNEQFF
TGTGCCAGCAGCGTAGAACAGGGCGCCTACAATGAGCAGTTCTTC
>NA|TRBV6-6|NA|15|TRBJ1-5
CASSYSGAANQPQHF
TGTGCCAGCAGTTACTCGGGGGCCGCAAATCAGCCCCAGCATTTT
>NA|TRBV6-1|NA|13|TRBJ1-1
CASSEQTRAEAFF
TGTGCCAGCAGTGAGCAGACTCGAGCTGAAGCTTTCTTT
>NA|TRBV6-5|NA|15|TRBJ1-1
CASSSSGLQNTEAFF
NA
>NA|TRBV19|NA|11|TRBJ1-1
CASSTDSEAFF
TGTGCCAGTAGTACTGACAGTGAAGCTTTCTTT
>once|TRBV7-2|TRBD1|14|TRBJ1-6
CASSQGAGNSPLHF
TGTGCCAGCAGCCAGGGGGCCGGGAATTCACCCCTCCACTTT
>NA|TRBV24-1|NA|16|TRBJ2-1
CATSESTGSSYNEQFF
TGTGCCACCAGTGAATCGACAGGCAGCTCCTACAATGAGCAGTTCTTC
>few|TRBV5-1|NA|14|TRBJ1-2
CASSYLQGGDGYTF
TGCGCCAGCAGCTACCTACAGGGAGGGGATGGCTACACCTTC
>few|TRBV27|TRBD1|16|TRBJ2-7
CASSSRMDRGPYEQYF
TGTGCCAGCAGTTCCCGAATGGACAGGGGGCCCTACGAGCAGTACTTC
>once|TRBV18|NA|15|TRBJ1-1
CASSPRSPRGTGAFF
TGTGCCAGCTCACCACGTTCCCCCCGAGGAACCGGAGCTTTCTTT
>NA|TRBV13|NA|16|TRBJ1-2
CASSRLGLQLNYGYTF
TGTGCCAGCAGCCGGCTGGGACTGCAGTTGAACTATGGCTACACCTTC
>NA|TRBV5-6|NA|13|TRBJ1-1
CASSRTSGTEAFF
TGTGCCAGCAGCCGTACCTCAGGGACTGAAGCTTTCTTT
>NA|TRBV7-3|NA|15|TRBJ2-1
CASSPPGTRYNEQFF
TGTGCCAGCAGCCCTCCCGGGACAAGATACAATGAGCAGTTCTTC
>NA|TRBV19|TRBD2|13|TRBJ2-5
CASSIGGGETQYF
TGTGCCAGTAGTATCGGCGGGGGGGAGACCCAGTACTTC
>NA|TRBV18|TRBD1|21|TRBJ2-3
CASSPPADGTGRGNLTDTQYF
TGTGCCAGCTCACCCCCGGCCGACGGGACAGGGAGAGGGAACCTCACAGATACGCAGTATTTT
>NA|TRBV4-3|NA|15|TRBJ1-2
CASSRGEGGNYGYTF
TGCGCCAGCAGCCGTGGAGAAGGGGGAAACTATGGCTACACCTTC
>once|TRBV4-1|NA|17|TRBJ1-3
CASSQDRGVNSGNTIYF
TGCGCCAGCAGCCAAGATCGGGGGGTCAACTCTGGAAACACCATATATTTT
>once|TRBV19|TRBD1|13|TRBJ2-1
CASRGDRGYEQFF
TGTGCCAGTAGAGGGGACAGGGGGTATGAGCAGTTCTTC
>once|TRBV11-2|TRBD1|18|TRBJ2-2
CASSNRHDRGQNTGELFF
TGTGCCAGCAGCAACCGACACGACAGGGGGCAGAACACCGGGGAGCTGTTTTTT
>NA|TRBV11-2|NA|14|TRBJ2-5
CASSLAPGVETQYF
TGTGCCAGCAGCTTAGCTCCCGGGGTGGAGACCCAGTACTTC
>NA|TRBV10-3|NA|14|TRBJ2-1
CAISESIGGDEQFF
TGTGCCATCAGTGAGTCGATAGGCGGGGATGAGCAGTTCTTC
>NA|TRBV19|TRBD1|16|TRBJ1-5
CASSSPRGTDNQPQHF
TGTGCCAGTAGCTCCCCTAGGGGGACAGATAATCAGCCCCAGCATTTT
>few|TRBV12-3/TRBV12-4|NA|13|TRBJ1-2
CASSLGRGYGYTF
TGTGCCAGCAGTTTAGGCAGGGGTTATGGCTACACCTTC
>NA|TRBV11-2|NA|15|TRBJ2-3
CASSLGVPRADTQYF
TGTGCCAGCAGCTTAGGAGTGCCGAGGGCAGATACGCAGTATTTT
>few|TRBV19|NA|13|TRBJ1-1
CASRALGTTEAFF
TGTGCCAGTAGGGCTTTGGGCACCACTGAAGCTTTCTTT
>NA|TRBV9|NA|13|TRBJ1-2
CATGGGRNDGYTF
TGTGCCACGGGAGGGGGTCGGAATGATGGCTACACCTTC
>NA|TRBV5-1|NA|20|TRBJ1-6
CASSLVRARRQGSYNSPLHF
TGCGCCAGCAGCTTGGTGAGGGCCCGCCGACAAGGCTCCTATAATTCACCCCTCCACTTT
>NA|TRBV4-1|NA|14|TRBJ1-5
CASSQGVGNQPQHF
TGCGCCAGCAGCCAAGGAGTGGGCAATCAGCCCCAGCATTTT
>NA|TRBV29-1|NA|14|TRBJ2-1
CSVARQGSYNEQFF
TGCAGCGTTGCTCGGCAGGGTAGCTACAATGAGCAGTTCTTC
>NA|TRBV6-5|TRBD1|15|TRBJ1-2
CASSYLSGTGKGYTF
TGTGCCAGCAGTTACCTTTCCGGGACAGGGAAAGGCTACACCTTC
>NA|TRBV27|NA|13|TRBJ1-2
CASRLQGEAGYTF
TGTGCCAGCAGGCTACAGGGTGAGGCTGGCTACACCTTC
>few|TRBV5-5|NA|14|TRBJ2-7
CASSLGAGTYEQYF
TGTGCCAGCAGCTTAGGGGCAGGCACCTACGAGCAGTACTTC
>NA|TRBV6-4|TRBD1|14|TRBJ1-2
CAIRGDRGDYGYTF
TGTGCCATCCGGGGCGACAGGGGCGACTATGGCTACACCTTC